The rows below give T cell receptor beta chains drawn from one sample of a study of shared clonotypes between healthy human individuals. TCRdb keeps only in-frame clones here, not all; method: immunoSEQ multiplex PCR. The profile shows roughly 2.2 million clones, under 95% of them singletons. Sequencing input: naive CD4+ T cells from PBMCs. The receptors come from a man younger than 35 in good health. Some clones in this sample may be carry-over from other donors' samples. Each CDR3 is given with its conserved first and last residue. The order of the fields is J gene, D gene, clone size, V gene, CDR3 protein, CDR3 DNA. D genes are given only for firm matches. The size entry is marked missing in some rows and otherwise reads once, few, many or a size class.

TRBJ2-2 NA once TRBV6-6 CASSYTGEGTGELFF TGTGCCAGCAGTTACACGGGAGAAGGGACCGGGGAGCTGTTTTTT
TRBJ2-7 NA NA TRBV29-1 CSVGSGTNYEQYF TGCAGCGTTGGGTCCGGGACAAACTACGAGCAGTACTTC
TRBJ2-1 TRBD2 NA TRBV13 CASSLSGTSAGNEQFF TGTGCCAGCAGCTTATCAGGGACTAGCGCGGGTAATGAGCAGTTCTTC
TRBJ1-1 NA NA TRBV6-5 CASSYSAGNTEAFF TGTGCCAGCAGTTACTCAGCAGGCAACACTGAAGCTTTCTTT
TRBJ1-3 NA NA TRBV5-4 CASSLDSGNTIYF TGTGCCAGCAGCTTGGATTCTGGAAACACCATATATTTT
TRBJ1-2 NA NA TRBV30 CACERGENGYTF TGTGCCTGCGAGCGGGGAGAGAATGGCTACACCTTC
TRBJ1-5 NA NA TRBV28 CAGGGTSYQPQHF TGTGCCGGAGGGGGGACTTCATATCAGCCCCAGCATTTT
TRBJ2-4 NA NA TRBV7-2 CASSLGGKNIQYF TGTGCCAGCAGCTTAGGGGGCAAAAACATTCAGTACTTC
TRBJ2-2 NA NA TRBV5-1 CASSPGGWGRTGELFF TGCGCCAGCAGCCCCGGGGGCTGGGGTCGAACCGGGGAGCTGTTTTTT
TRBJ1-3 NA NA TRBV29-1 CSVEAGIGNTIYF TGCAGCGTTGAGGCAGGAATTGGAAACACCATATATTTT
TRBJ1-2 NA few TRBV28 CASSLGGGGGYTF TGTGCCAGCAGTTTGGGGGGAGGTGGCGGCTACACCTTC
TRBJ1-1 NA NA TRBV5-8 CASRFQGNTEAFF TGTGCCAGCCGCTTTCAGGGGAACACTGAAGCTTTCTTT
TRBJ2-1 TRBD1 NA TRBV11-2 CASSLGGGVVNEQFF TGTGCCAGCAGCTTAGGAGGGGGCGTAGTCAATGAGCAGTTCTTC
TRBJ1-1 NA NA TRBV7-9 CASSWGDTEAFF TGTGCCAGCAGCTGGGGGGACACTGAAGCTTTCTTT
TRBJ2-7 NA NA TRBV4-3 CASSQGVALSSYEQYF TGCGCCAGCAGCCAAGGGGTGGCCCTGAGCTCCTACGAGCAGTACTTC
TRBJ1-4 NA NA TRBV7-5 CARSLTGQGAHDRGKLFF TGTGCCAGAAGCTTAACCGGACAGGGGGCACATGATAGGGGAAAACTGTTTTTT
TRBJ2-7 NA NA TRBV19 CARKEGSSSYEQYF TGTGCCAGAAAGGAGGGGTCAAGCTCCTACGAGCAGTACTTC
TRBJ1-1 NA NA TRBV29-1 CSVADGKGTEAFF TGCAGCGTTGCCGACGGGAAGGGCACTGAAGCTTTCTTT
TRBJ1-1 NA once TRBV18 CASSPPQGSNTEAFF TGTGCCAGCTCACCACCGCAGGGATCGAACACTGAAGCTTTCTTT
TRBJ2-1 NA NA TRBV2 CASGVYNEQFF TGTGCCAGCGGAGTCTACAATGAGCAGTTCTTC
TRBJ1-5 TRBD1 once TRBV6-5 CASSPGQGRDQPQHF TGTGCCAGCAGTCCGGGACAGGGCAGAGATCAGCCCCAGCATTTT
TRBJ2-4 NA NA TRBV13 CASSPQGSPILLAKNIQYF TGTGCCAGCAGCCCCCAAGGGAGCCCTATATTGCTAGCCAAAAACATTCAGTACTTC
TRBJ1-3 NA NA TRBV11-2 CASSFGKVGNTIYF TGTGCCAGCAGCTTTGGGAAAGTTGGAAACACCATATATTTT
TRBJ2-2 NA once TRBV5-1 CASSFGASNTGELFF TGCGCCAGCAGCTTCGGTGCCTCGAACACCGGGGAGCTGTTTTTT
TRBJ2-6 NA NA TRBV5-1 CASAPLTPQGNVLTF TGCGCCAGCGCCCCTCTGACCCCGCAGGGCAACGTCCTGACTTTC
TRBJ2-7 NA NA TRBV14 CASSEAGTASRSSYEQYF TGTGCCAGCAGCGAGGCGGGGACAGCAAGTAGGAGCTCCTACGAGCAGTACTTC
TRBJ2-7 NA few TRBV11-2 CASSLVYEQYF TGTGCCAGCAGCTTAGTGTACGAGCAGTACTTC
TRBJ2-5 NA NA TRBV29-1 CSGQVPEGTQYF TGCAGCGGACAGGTGCCGGAGGGGACCCAGTACTTC
TRBJ2-1 NA NA TRBV21-1 CASMTGGNEQFF TGTGCCAGCATGACAGGGGGCAATGAGCAGTTCTTC